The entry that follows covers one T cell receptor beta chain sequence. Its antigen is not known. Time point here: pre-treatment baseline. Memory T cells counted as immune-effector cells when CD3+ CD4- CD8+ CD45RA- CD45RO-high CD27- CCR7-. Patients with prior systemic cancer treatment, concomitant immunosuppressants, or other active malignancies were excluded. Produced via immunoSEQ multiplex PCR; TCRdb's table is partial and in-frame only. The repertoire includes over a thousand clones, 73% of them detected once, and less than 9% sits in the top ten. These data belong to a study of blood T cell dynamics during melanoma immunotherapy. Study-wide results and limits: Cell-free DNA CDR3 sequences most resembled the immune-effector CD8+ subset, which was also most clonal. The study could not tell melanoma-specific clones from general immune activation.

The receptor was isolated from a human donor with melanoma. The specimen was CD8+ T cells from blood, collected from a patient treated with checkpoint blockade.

The DNA for the CDR3 is TGTGCCTGGAGTGTACTTCCCCACAGCTACTATGGCTACACCTTC. Its protein is CAWSVLPHSYYGYTF. The chain recombines TRBV30 with TRBJ1-2; no clear D gene. The CDR3 contains 15 residues. The V gene lost 0 bases and the J gene lost 3 bases, with 14 bases spanning the gap. Germline V CDR1 and CDR2: GTSNPN, SVGIG (reference sequence).